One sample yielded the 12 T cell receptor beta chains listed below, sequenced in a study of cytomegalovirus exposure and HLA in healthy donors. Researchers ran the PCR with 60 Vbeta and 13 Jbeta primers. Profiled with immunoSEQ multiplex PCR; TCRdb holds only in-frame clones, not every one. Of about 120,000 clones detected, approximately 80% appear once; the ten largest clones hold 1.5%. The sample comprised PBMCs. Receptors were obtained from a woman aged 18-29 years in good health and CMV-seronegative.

In DNA form, the CDR3 reads TGTGCCAGTAGTATACGGTCAGGGTTCTACAATGAGCAGTTCTTC. Encoded protein: CASSIRSGFYNEQFF. The V gene is TRBV19, the J gene TRBJ2-1, with a possible D match to TRBD1 (5 bases). The V end was cut by 2 bases, the J end by 3 bases, with 11 bases between. The length of the CDR3 is 15 residues. Germline CDR1 reads LNHDA; CDR2 reads SQIVND (reference sequence).

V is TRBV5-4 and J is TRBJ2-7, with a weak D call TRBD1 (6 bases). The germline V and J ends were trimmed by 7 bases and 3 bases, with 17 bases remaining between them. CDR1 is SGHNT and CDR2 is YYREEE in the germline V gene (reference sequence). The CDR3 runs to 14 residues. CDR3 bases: TGTGCCAGCCCGCCGGGACACCTTTTCTACGAGCAGTACTTC. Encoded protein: CASPPGHLFYEQYF.

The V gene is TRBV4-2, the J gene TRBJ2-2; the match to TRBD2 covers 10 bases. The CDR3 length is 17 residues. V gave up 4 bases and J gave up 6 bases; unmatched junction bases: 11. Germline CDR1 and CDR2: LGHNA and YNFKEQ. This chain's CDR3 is CASSRPGSGRLAGELFF. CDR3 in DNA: TGTGCCAGCAGCCGGCCGGGTAGCGGGAGGTTAGCCGGGGAGCTGTTTTTT.

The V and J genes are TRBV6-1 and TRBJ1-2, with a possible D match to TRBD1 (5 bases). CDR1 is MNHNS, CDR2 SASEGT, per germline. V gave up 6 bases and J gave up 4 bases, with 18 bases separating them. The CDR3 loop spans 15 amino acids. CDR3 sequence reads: CASSAGTLRSYGYTF. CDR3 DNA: TGTGCCAGCAGCGCCGGGACTTTGAGGTCCTATGGCTACACCTTC.

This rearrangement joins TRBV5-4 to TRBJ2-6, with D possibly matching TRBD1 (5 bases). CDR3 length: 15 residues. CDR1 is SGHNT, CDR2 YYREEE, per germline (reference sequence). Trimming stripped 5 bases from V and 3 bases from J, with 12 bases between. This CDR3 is CASSHQGFGANVLTF. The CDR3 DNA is TGTGCCAGCAGTCATCAGGGCTTTGGGGCCAACGTCCTGACTTTC.

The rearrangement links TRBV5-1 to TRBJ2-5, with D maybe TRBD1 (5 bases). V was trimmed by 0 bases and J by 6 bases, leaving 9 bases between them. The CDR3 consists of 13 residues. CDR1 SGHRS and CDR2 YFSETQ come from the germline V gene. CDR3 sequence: CASSLEGAQTQYF. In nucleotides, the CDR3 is TGCGCCAGCAGCTTGGAAGGGGCCCAGACCCAGTACTTC. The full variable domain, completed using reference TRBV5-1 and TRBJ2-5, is KAGVTQTPRYLIKTRGQQVTLSCSPISGHRSVSWYQQTPGQGLQFLFEYFSETQRNKGNFPGRFSGRQFSNSRSEMNVSTLELGDSALYLCASSLEGAQTQYFGPGTRLLVL.

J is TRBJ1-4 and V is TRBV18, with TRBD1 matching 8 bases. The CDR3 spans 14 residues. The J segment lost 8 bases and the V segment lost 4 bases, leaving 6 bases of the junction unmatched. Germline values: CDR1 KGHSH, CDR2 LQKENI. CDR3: CASSLQGAKEKLFF. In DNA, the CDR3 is TGTGCCAGCTCACTTCAGGGGGCGAAGGAAAAACTGTTTTTT.

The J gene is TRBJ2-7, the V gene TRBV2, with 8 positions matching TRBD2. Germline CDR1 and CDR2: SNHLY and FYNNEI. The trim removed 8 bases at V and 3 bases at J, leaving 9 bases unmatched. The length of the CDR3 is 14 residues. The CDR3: CASSLRGTSYEQYF. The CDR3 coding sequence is TGTGCCAGCTCACTGAGGGGGACTAGCTACGAGCAGTACTTC.

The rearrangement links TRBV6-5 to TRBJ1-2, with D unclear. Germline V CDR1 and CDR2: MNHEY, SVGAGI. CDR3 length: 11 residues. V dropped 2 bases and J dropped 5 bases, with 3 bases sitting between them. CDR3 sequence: CASSYAYGYTF. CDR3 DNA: TGTGCCAGCAGTTACGCGTATGGCTACACCTTC.

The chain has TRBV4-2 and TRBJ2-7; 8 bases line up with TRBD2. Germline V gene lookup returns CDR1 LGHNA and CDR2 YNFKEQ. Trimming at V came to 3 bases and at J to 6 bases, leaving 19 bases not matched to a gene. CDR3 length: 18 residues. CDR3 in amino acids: CASSHPRRGLAGLSEQYF. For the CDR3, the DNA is TGTGCCAGCAGCCACCCCCGACGGGGGCTAGCGGGCCTAAGCGAGCAGTACTTC.

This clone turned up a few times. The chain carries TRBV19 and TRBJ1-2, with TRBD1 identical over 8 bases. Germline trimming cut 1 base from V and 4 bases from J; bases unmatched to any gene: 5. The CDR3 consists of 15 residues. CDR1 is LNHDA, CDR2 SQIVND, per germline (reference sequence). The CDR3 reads CASSIVDRASYGYTF. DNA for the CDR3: TGTGCCAGTAGTATAGTGGACAGGGCATCCTATGGCTACACCTTC.

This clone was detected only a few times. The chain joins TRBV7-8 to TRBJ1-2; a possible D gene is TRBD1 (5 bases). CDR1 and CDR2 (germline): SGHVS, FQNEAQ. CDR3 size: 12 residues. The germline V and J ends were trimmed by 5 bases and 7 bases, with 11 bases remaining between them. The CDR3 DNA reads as TGTGCCAGCAGCGTTACAGGCGGTGGCTACACCTTC. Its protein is CASSVTGGGYTF.